This T cell receptor (beta chain) is from a study of cytomegalovirus exposure and HLA in healthy donors. PCR used 60 Vbeta primers and 13 Jbeta primers. Repertoires were generated with immunoSEQ multiplex PCR, while TCRdb's copy carries only in-frame clones and drops some. This sample has roughly 180,000 clones; 79% occur once, and the top ten carry over 1.5%. In germline, CDR1 is MNHEY, CDR2 SMNVEV (reference sequence). The CDR3 is 15 residues long. The V and J ends lost 3 bases and 4 bases respectively, with 16 bases between them. The sequence derives from a girl aged 10 to 17 in good health and CMV-seropositive. Sequenced material: PBMCs. This chain connects TRBV27 to TRBJ2-7; D perhaps matches TRBD1 (5 bases). CDR3 bases: TGTGCCAGCAGTTTCCAAGGGGATAACTTGTACGAGCAGTACTTC. This translates into CASSFQGDNLYEQYF.